This T cell receptor (beta chain) was sequenced during a study of identical twins. TCRdb re-analysed the 5' RACE reads in MiXCR, keeping a single row per CDR3 protein. Of 700,000 to 950,000 distinct CDR3 sequences detected, about 12% appear once; the ten largest clones hold 1.5% to 2%. The germline gives CDR1 ENHRY, CDR2 SYGVKD. V lost 2 bases to trimming and J lost 4 bases, with 16 bases between them. The CDR3 has 16 amino acids. This sample was shared with a second study, whose subject was yellow fever vaccine responses in identical twins.

The sample comprised PBMCs. This chain links TRBV10-3 with TRBJ2-3; D not resolved. This TCR came from a woman under 30 in good health. CDR3 nucleotides: TGTGCCATCAGTGAGCCTACGCGCGTTGGGCCAGATACGCAGTATTTT. Protein product: CAISEPTRVGPDTQYF.